The 19 T cell receptor beta chains listed next were all sequenced from one sample in a study of blood T cell repertoires in COVID-19. The table came from immunoSEQ multiplex PCR; TCRdb's copy has only in-frame clones and leaves some out. The table shows 120,000 to 150,000 clones, with about four fifths occurring only once. Sequencing used peripheral blood. The receptors come from a woman over 75 in a cohort sampled during active or convalescent COVID-19.

This chain connects TRBV19 to TRBJ1-5, with D possibly TRBD1 on 6 matching bases. The V gene lost 2 bases and the J gene lost 3 bases, with 14 bases spanning the gap. Germline V gene data show CDR1 as LNHDA and CDR2 as SQIVND (reference sequence). There are 16 residues in the CDR3. The CDR3 nucleotides read TGTGCCAGTAGTATAAGGGCAACAGGGTTCAATCAGCCCCAGCATTTT. Translated: CASSIRATGFNQPQHF.

This clone is a singleton in its sample. The chain joins TRBV18 to TRBJ1-2, with D hard to call. Trimming pared 1 base from V and 5 bases from J, leaving 5 bases between. Germline CDR1 and CDR2: KGHSH and LQKENI. The CDR3 is 12 amino acids. CDR3 region: CASSPREYGYTF. The CDR3 DNA reads TGTGCCAGCTCACCACGCGAGTATGGCTACACCTTC. The full variable domain, with the rest looked up from reference TRBV18 and TRBJ1-2, is NAGVMQNPRHLVRRRGQEARLRCSPMKGHSHVYWYRQLPEEGLKFMVYLQKENIIDESGMPKERFSAEFPKEGPSILRIQQVVRGDSAAYFCASSPREYGYTFGSGTRLTVV.

This clone was recorded a few times. The V call is TRBV6-5, the J call TRBJ2-1, with TRBD2 identical over 8 bases. Trimming at V came to 7 bases and at J to 10 bases, leaving 15 bases not matched to a gene. The CDR3 spans 15 residues. Germline assignment: CDR1 MNHEY and CDR2 SVGAGI. CDR3 sequence: CASKQSAGAGREQFF. CDR3 bases: TGTGCCAGCAAACAATCAGCGGGGGCGGGGAGGGAGCAGTTCTTC.

The chain combines TRBV9 with TRBJ1-2, with TRBD1 identical over 7 bases. Per the germline V gene, CDR1 is SGDLS and CDR2 is YYNGEE. The CDR3 consists of 13 residues. The J segment lost 8 bases and the V segment lost 4 bases, leaving 8 bases of the junction unmatched. The CDR3 sequence is CASSPEGAPGYTF. CDR3 nucleotide sequence: TGTGCCAGCAGCCCTGAGGGGGCGCCGGGCTACACCTTC.

To note about this clone: One end of the junction is discordant with germline, which a read error may explain. The J gene is TRBJ1-1, the V gene TRBV28; 8 bases fit TRBD1. The CDR3 has 14 residues. The germline V gene has CDR1 MDHEN and CDR2 SYDVKM. CDR3 nucleotide sequence: TGTGCCAGCGCGACAGGGGCCGTGAAAACTGAAGCTTTCTTT. Its protein product is CASATGAVKTEAFF.

The chain recombines TRBV2 with TRBJ1-2, with D possibly TRBD1 on 6 matching bases. Looked up from germline, CDR1 is SNHLY and CDR2 is FYNNEI. V was cut by 8 bases and J by 0 bases, with 19 bases left in between. The CDR3 contains 16 residues. The CDR3 is CASGSSPGVTNYGYTF. The DNA of the CDR3 is TGTGCCAGCGGTTCTTCTCCAGGGGTTACTAACTATGGCTACACCTTC.

Here the CDR3 reads CASRVTRTNEQFF. The CDR3 DNA reads TGTGCCAGCAGGGTTACTAGGACGAATGAGCAGTTCTTC. The chain joins TRBV12-3 or TRBV12-4 to TRBJ2-1, with a tentative D call TRBD2 (5 bases). CDR3 length equals 13 residues. Trimming cost V 6 bases and J 7 bases, with 13 bases left between them.

The chain joins TRBV18 to TRBJ1-1; 9 bases are shared with TRBD1. V lost 3 bases, J lost 6 bases, and 5 bases stayed unmatched. Germline values: CDR1 KGHSH, CDR2 LQKENI. CDR3 length: 14 residues. CDR3 in DNA: TGTGCCAGCTCACCGGACAGGGGTTTCGCTGAAGCTTTCTTT. Amino acids: CASSPDRGFAEAFF.

The J gene is TRBJ1-3, the V gene TRBV19, with TRBD1 as a possible D gene (6 bases). The V end was cut by 5 bases, the J end by 2 bases, with 13 bases between. The CDR3 contains 15 residues. Germline CDR1 LNHDA, CDR2 SQIVND (reference sequence). Here the CDR3 reads CASSADRSAGNTIYF. The CDR3 nucleotides are TGTGCCAGTAGTGCCGACAGGAGTGCTGGAAACACCATATATTTT.

The chain has TRBV6-5 and TRBJ2-4; D is undetermined. Germline CDR1 and CDR2: MNHEY and SVGAGI. V was clipped by 7 bases and J by 0 bases, with 13 bases between them. CDR3 length: 15 residues. In DNA form, the CDR3 reads TGTGCCAGCAACCCCAGAGGAGAAGCCAAAAACATTCAGTACTTC. This translates into CASNPRGEAKNIQYF.

The DNA of the CDR3 is TGTGCCAGCAGCACACCGGGCCAACGGGGGCAGTTCTTC. Translation gives CASSTPGQRGQFF. This chain uses TRBV21-1 with TRBJ2-1; the D call TRBD2 from the table was never checked on the DNA. TRBV21-1 is assigned pseudogene status. The CDR3 extends over 13 amino acids.

The chain employs TRBV19 and TRBJ2-7; D not resolved. With 5 bases removed from V and 4 bases from J, the gap between germline ends came to 15 bases. The CDR3 runs 14 residues. In germline, CDR1 is LNHDA, CDR2 SQIVND (reference sequence). DNA for the CDR3: TGTGCCAGTAGTCTCGGCTCGGAGAGGTACGAGCAGTACGTC. Its translation: CASSLGSERYEQYV.

The J gene is TRBJ1-2, the V gene TRBV4-3; TRBD1 is a possible D gene (6 bases). The CDR3 extends over 15 amino acids. The V gene lost 0 bases and the J gene lost 5 bases, with 13 bases spanning the gap. CDR1 and CDR2 (germline): LGHNA, YSLEER. CDR3 in amino acids: CASSQDLGTTYGYTF. DNA of the CDR3: TGCGCCAGCAGCCAAGATCTCGGGACAACTTATGGCTACACCTTC.

The V and J genes are TRBV2 and TRBJ2-1, with 7 bases that match TRBD2. The junction had 10 bases not matched to a gene; V was cut back by 3 bases and J by 2 bases. This CDR3 region has 17 residues. Germline-derived CDR1 and CDR2 are SNHLY and FYNNEI. The CDR3 sequence is CASSDIVLGGAYNEQFF. CDR3 nucleotides: TGTGCCAGCAGTGATATCGTGCTTGGGGGGGCCTACAATGAGCAGTTCTTC.

J is TRBJ1-1 and V is TRBV5-4, with D perhaps matching TRBD1 (6 bases). CDR3 length: 15 amino acids. Germline CDR1 SGHNT, CDR2 YYREEE (reference sequence). V shed 0 bases and J shed 0 bases, with 9 bases lying between them. In DNA, the CDR3 is TGTGCCAGCAGCTTGGTGGGGGCAGTGAACACTGAAGCTTTCTTT. This encodes CASSLVGAVNTEAFF.

The rearrangement uses TRBV3-1 (or the pseudogene TRBV3-2) and TRBJ2-5, with TRBD2 as a possible D gene (5 bases). The V gene's germline CDR1 is LGHDT and CDR2 YNNKEL (reference sequence). There are 16 residues in the CDR3. Deletions cut 1 base from V and 7 bases from J, with 19 bases between. The CDR3 region has the DNA TGTGCCAGCAGCCAAGTACGGGGAACGGATAAACGGACCCAGTACTTC. It specifies CASSQVRGTDKRTQYF.

The CDR3 DNA follows: TGTGCCAGCAGCCGTTGGACAGGGCGCTCCTACAATGAGCAGTTCTTC. Protein product: CASSRWTGRSYNEQFF. The V call is TRBV11-2, the J call TRBJ2-1; 8 nucleotides agree with TRBD1. V shed 5 bases, J shed 0 bases, and the junction held 6 bases outside the gene matches. CDR3 size: 16 residues. The germline V gene encodes CDR1 SGHAT and CDR2 FQNNGV.

This clone was detected a few times. This chain connects TRBV5-1 to TRBJ2-3; 7 bases match TRBD2. The trim removed 0 bases at V and 0 bases at J, leaving 10 bases unmatched. The length of the CDR3 is 18 residues. In germline, CDR1 is SGHRS, CDR2 YFSETQ. CDR3 bases: TGCGCCAGCAGCTTGGTGATCTCCAGCGGGGCTAGCACAGATACGCAGTATTTT. This sequence encodes CASSLVISSGASTDTQYF.

The chain couples TRBV28 to TRBJ2-1; D call uncertain. V shed 7 bases and J shed 0 bases, with 7 bases lying between them. Germline assignment: CDR1 MDHEN and CDR2 SYDVKM. This CDR3 has 13 amino acids. CDR3 region: CASTASSYNEQFF. CDR3 bases: TGTGCCAGCACAGCGTCCTCCTACAATGAGCAGTTCTTC.